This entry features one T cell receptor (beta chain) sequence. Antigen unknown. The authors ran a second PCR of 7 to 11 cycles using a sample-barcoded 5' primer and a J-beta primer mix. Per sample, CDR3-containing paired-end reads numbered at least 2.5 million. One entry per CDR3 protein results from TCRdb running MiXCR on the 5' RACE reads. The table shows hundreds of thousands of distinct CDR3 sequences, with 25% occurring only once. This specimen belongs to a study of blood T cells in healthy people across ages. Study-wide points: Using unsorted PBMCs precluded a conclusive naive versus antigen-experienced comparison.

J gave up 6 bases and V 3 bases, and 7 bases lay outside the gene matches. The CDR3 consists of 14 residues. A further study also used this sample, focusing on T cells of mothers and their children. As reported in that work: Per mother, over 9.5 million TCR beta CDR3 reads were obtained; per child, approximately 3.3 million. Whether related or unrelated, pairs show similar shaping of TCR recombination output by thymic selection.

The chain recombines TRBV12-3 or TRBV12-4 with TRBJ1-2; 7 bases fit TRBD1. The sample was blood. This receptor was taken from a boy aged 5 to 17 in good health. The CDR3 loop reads CASSLGDRAHGYTF. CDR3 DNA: TGTGCCAGCAGTTTGGGCGACAGGGCCCATGGCTACACCTTC.